Each of the 24 T cell receptor beta chains below was sequenced from the same sample in a study of cytomegalovirus exposure and HLA in healthy donors. PCR involved 60 Vbeta and 13 Jbeta primers. Repertoires were generated with immunoSEQ multiplex PCR, while TCRdb's copy carries only in-frame clones and drops some. In the table there are 100,000 to 150,000 clones, 10% of which are singletons. Input material: PBMCs. Source of these receptors: a woman under 30 in good health and CMV-seropositive.

This clone was picked up many times. The rearrangement links TRBV30 to TRBJ2-1; TRBD2 matches at 8 bases. The length of the CDR3 is 13 residues. Trimming cost V 3 bases and J 8 bases; bases outside gene matches: 6. Germline CDR1 reads GTSNPN; CDR2 reads SVGIG (reference sequence). The CDR3 reads CAWRGLAGYEQFF. The CDR3 DNA follows: TGTGCCTGGAGGGGGCTAGCGGGCTATGAGCAGTTCTTC.

The table lists this clone with a few counts. This chain uses TRBV10-1 with TRBJ1-5; D uncertain. Deletions cut 8 bases from V and 4 bases from J, with 12 bases between. This CDR3 has 13 residues. The germline V gene has CDR1 WNHNN and CDR2 SYGVQD (reference sequence). The CDR3 loop is CASSDTGNQPQHF. DNA for the CDR3: TGCGCCAGCTCAGACACGGGGAATCAGCCCCAGCATTTT.

This chain joins TRBV10-3 and TRBJ1-5; 9 bases match TRBD1. The CDR3 is made up of 15 amino acids. V gave up 4 bases and J gave up 5 bases; unmatched junction bases: 6. CDR1 ENHRY and CDR2 SYGVKD come from the germline V gene. CDR3 loop: CAISAGTGPDQPQHF. In nucleotides, the CDR3 is TGTGCCATCAGTGCCGGGACAGGGCCGGATCAGCCCCAGCATTTT.

With regard to this clone: The junction departs from the called germline gene at one end, perhaps through a read error. The V call is TRBV7-9, the J call TRBJ2-2; a possible D gene is TRBD2 (5 bases). Germline loops: CDR1 SEHNR, CDR2 FQNEAQ (reference sequence). The CDR3 spans 15 residues. The CDR3 loop reads CASSLADTYTGELFF. The CDR3 nucleotides read TGTGCCAGCAGCCTAGCCGACACTTACACCGGGGAGCTGTTTTTT.

This chain uses TRBV19 with TRBJ1-5; 7 positions agree with TRBD1. The CDR3 sequence is 15 residues long. The junction had 8 bases not matched to a gene; V was cut back by 5 bases and J by 4 bases. Germline CDR1 LNHDA, CDR2 SQIVND (reference sequence). The CDR3 sequence: CASSFEGARNQPQHF. CDR3 nucleotides: TGTGCCAGTAGTTTTGAGGGGGCTCGAAATCAGCCCCAGCATTTT.

The chain combines TRBV7-8 with TRBJ1-3; TRBD1 is a possible D gene (6 bases). Trimming cost V 5 bases and J 2 bases, with 16 bases left between them. In germline, CDR1 is SGHVS, CDR2 FQNEAQ. CDR3 length: 16 amino acids. The CDR3 spells CASSPLGQGTGNTIYF. The CDR3 region has the DNA TGTGCCAGCAGCCCCTTGGGGCAGGGGACTGGAAACACCATATATTTT.

As regards this clone: Likely a read error: the CDR3 ends without its conserved phenylalanine or tryptophan. V usage is TRBV18 and J usage is TRBJ1-1; D call uncertain. Trimming left V 3 bases short and J 7 bases short, with 9 bases between. Germline CDR1 KGHSH, CDR2 LQKENI. The CDR3 covers 12 residues. CDR3 residues: CASSPLYGEAFL. CDR3 coding DNA: TGTGCCAGCTCACCCCTATACGGTGAAGCTTTCCTT.

The chain recombines TRBV7-8 with TRBJ2-5, with 7 positions matching TRBD1. The CDR3 consists of 13 residues. The germline gives CDR1 SGHVS, CDR2 FQNEAQ. V was clipped by 5 bases and J by 5 bases; unmatched bases: 5. The CDR3 DNA follows: TGTGCCAGCAGCCGAGGACAGGTGGAGACCCAGTACTTC. Protein sequence: CASSRGQVETQYF.

The CDR3 here is CASSHTQGGWNEKLFF. CDR3 DNA sequence: TGTGCCAGCAGCCACACACAAGGAGGGTGGAATGAAAAACTGTTTTTT. The V gene is TRBV5-4, the J gene TRBJ1-4; D remains unclear. The germline V gene has CDR1 SGHNT and CDR2 YYREEE (reference sequence). The CDR3 runs to 16 residues. Trimming took 4 bases from V and 5 from J, leaving 18 bases between them.

V is TRBV29-1 and J is TRBJ1-2; D call uncertain. Germline V CDR1 and CDR2: SQVTM, ANQGSEA. The CDR3 runs to 13 residues. V lost 0 bases and J lost 5, with 10 bases in between. CDR3 in DNA: TGCAGCGTTGAAGATCCGCGAGAATATGGCTACACCTTC. This translates into CSVEDPREYGYTF. The full variable domain, with the rest looked up from reference TRBV29-1 and TRBJ1-2, is SAVISQKPSRDICQRGTSLTIQCQVDSQVTMMFWYRQQPGQSLTLIATANQGSEATYESGFVIDKFPISRPNLTFSTLTVSNMSPEDSSIYLCSVEDPREYGYTFGSGTRLTVV.

The chain uses TRBV7-9 and TRBJ1-2, with unresolved D. Germline V gene sequence: CDR1 SEHNR, CDR2 FQNEAQ (reference sequence). The CDR3 covers 13 residues. The V gene lost 5 bases and the J gene lost 4 bases, with 11 bases spanning the gap. Here the CDR3 reads CASSLFSSYGYTF. The CDR3 region has the DNA TGTGCCAGCAGCCTTTTTAGCAGCTATGGCTACACCTTC.

This clone was detected a few times. The J gene is TRBJ1-5, the V gene TRBV2, with no clear D. V was cut by 6 bases and J by 4 bases, with 19 bases left in between. Germline V gene sequence: CDR1 SNHLY, CDR2 FYNNEI. The CDR3 sequence is 16 residues long. The CDR3 sequence is CASRAHRGRGNQPQHF. CDR3 DNA: TGTGCCAGCAGAGCCCACCGAGGGAGAGGGAATCAGCCCCAGCATTTT.

This clone was recorded a few times. The J gene is TRBJ2-3, the V gene TRBV12-5, with 7 bases aligning to TRBD1. V dropped 1 base and J dropped 0; count of bases not matched to a gene: 4. The CDR3 is 16 amino acids. Germline V CDR1 and CDR2: LGHNT, FRNRAP. The CDR3 protein is CASGLATGASTDTQYF. CDR3 in DNA: TGTGCTAGTGGTTTGGCCACAGGGGCCAGCACAGATACGCAGTATTTT.

V usage is TRBV10-3 and J usage is TRBJ1-1, with a weak D call TRBD1 (6 bases). CDR1 and CDR2 (germline): ENHRY, SYGVKD. This CDR3 spans 14 amino acids. The ends were cut back, 3 bases at V and 8 bases at J, with 16 bases in the middle. CDR3 DNA sequence: TGTGCCATCAGTGAATCCCTCGGACAGAGAGAAGCTTTCTTT. It is translated as CAISESLGQREAFF.

This clone was counted between two and nine times. This chain joins TRBV2 and TRBJ2-1; 9 bases fit TRBD2. Germline V CDR1 and CDR2: SNHLY, FYNNEI. V lost 2 bases and J lost 11; bases outside the gene matches: 7. The CDR3 spans 14 residues. CDR3 DNA sequence: TGTGCCAGCAGTGAAAGGCTAGCGGGAAGGAAGCAGTTCTTC. As protein: CASSERLAGRKQFF. The full variable domain, completed using reference TRBV2 and TRBJ2-1, is EPEVTQTPSHQVTQMGQEVILRCVPISNHLYFYWYRQILGQKVEFLVSFYNNEISEKSEIFDDQFSVERPDGSNFTLKIRSTKLEDSAMYFCASSERLAGRKQFFGPGTRLTVL.

V gene TRBV7-2 combines with J gene TRBJ2-7; TRBD1 matches 7 bases. Germline trimming cut 2 bases from V and 2 bases from J; bases unmatched to any gene: 6. This CDR3 is 15 amino acids long. Germline V gene lookup returns CDR1 SGHTA and CDR2 FQGNSA. The CDR3 DNA reads TGTGCCAGCAGCTTAACCGGGACAGTTCCCTACGAGCAGTACTTC. It yields the protein CASSLTGTVPYEQYF.

The table lists this clone with a few counts. The V and J genes are TRBV6-6 and TRBJ2-7, with 9 positions matching TRBD1. The CDR3 is 15 amino acids. The V gene end was trimmed by 0 bases and the J gene end by 3 bases; junction bases not matched to a gene: 3. Germline V gene sequence: CDR1 MNHNY, CDR2 SVGAGI (reference sequence). The CDR3 DNA reads TGTGCCAGCAGTTACTCGGACAGGGGTGGCTACGAGCAGTACTTC. Translated: CASSYSDRGGYEQYF.

There are a few counts of this clone. Germline and junction disagree at one end, which may indicate a read error. The chain has TRBV7-7 and TRBJ1-1, with D maybe TRBD1 (5 bases). The CDR3 sequence is 16 residues long. The V gene's germline CDR1 is SSHAT and CDR2 FNYEAQ (reference sequence). CDR3: CASSFDGGGKNTEAFF. CDR3 nucleotide sequence: TGTGCTAGCAGCTTCGATGGGGGGGGGAAGAACACTGAAGCTTTCTTT.

The rearrangement uses TRBV27 and TRBJ1-4, with D unclear. Germline assignment: CDR1 MNHEY and CDR2 SMNVEV (reference sequence). This CDR3 region has 13 residues. Trimming cost V 2 bases and J 7 bases, with 8 bases left between them. CDR3 DNA: TGTGCCAGCAGTTTAAATGGAGGTGAAAAACTGTTTTTT. This sequence encodes CASSLNGGEKLFF. The complete variable domain, with remaining parts taken from reference TRBV27 and TRBJ1-4, reads EAQVTQNPRYLITVTGKKLTVTCSQNMNHEYMSWYRQDPGLGLRQIYYSMNVEVTDKGDVPEGYKVSRKEKRNFPLILESPSPNQTSLYFCASSLNGGEKLFFGSGTQLSVL.

V usage is TRBV6-1 and J usage is TRBJ2-7; perhaps TRBD1 as D (6 bases). The CDR3 loop spans 14 amino acids. Germline lookup yields CDR1 MNHNS and CDR2 SASEGT. The V and J ends lost 4 bases and 3 bases respectively, with 13 bases between them. The CDR3 coding sequence is TGTGCCAGCAGTGGGCAGGGGCAGGGCTACGAGCAGTACTTC. Translation: CASSGQGQGYEQYF.

The chain joins TRBV11-1 to TRBJ2-7, with TRBD1 matching over 7 bases. The CDR3 runs 17 residues. Germline CDR1 reads SGHAT; CDR2 reads FQDESV (reference sequence). The V segment lost 3 bases and the J segment 0 bases; nucleotides outside the gene matches: 11. CDR3: CASSFSTGAASSYEQYF. The DNA for the CDR3 is TGTGCCAGCAGCTTTAGTACAGGGGCCGCGAGCTCCTACGAGCAGTACTTC.

The chain carries TRBV28 and TRBJ2-1; the match to TRBD2 covers 8 bases. The CDR3 is 14 amino acids. CDR1 and CDR2 from the germline V gene are MDHEN and SYDVKM. V lost 3 bases, J lost 7 bases, and 5 bases stayed unmatched. CDR3 nucleotides: TGTGCCAGCAGTTTGGGGACTAGATTAAATGAGCAGTTCTTC. The encoded protein is CASSLGTRLNEQFF.

The V call is TRBV9, the J call TRBJ2-7, with TRBD2 as a possible D gene (5 bases). This CDR3 has 16 amino acids. From germline, CDR1 is SGDLS and CDR2 YYNGEE. V was cut by 0 bases and J by 4 bases, with 17 bases left in between. CDR3 nucleotide sequence: TGTGCCAGCAGCGTAGGGGGTCTAGAGGGTGTGTACGAGCAGTACTTC. Encoded protein: CASSVGGLEGVYEQYF.

The V call is TRBV4-1, the J call TRBJ2-2, with D possibly being TRBD1 (5 bases). This CDR3 contains 13 residues. Trimming removed 5 bases from V and 9 bases from J, with 13 bases in between. Germline values: CDR1 MGHRA, CDR2 YSYEKL. The CDR3 coding sequence is TGCGCCAGCAGCTTTCTAGGGGCCAGGGAGCTGTTTTTT. This encodes CASSFLGARELFF.